This T cell receptor beta chain was sequenced during a study of cytomegalovirus exposure and HLA in healthy donors. Findings of the study overall: The study recorded about 160 TCR beta chains that were cytomegalovirus-associated.

With respect to this clone: Antigen: not known. Germline is not matched at one junction end, which may reflect a read error. Other DNA sequences in this specimen translate into the identical CDR3.

There are 15 residues in the CDR3. CDR1 and CDR2 (germline): LNHDA, SQIVND (reference sequence). Healthy bone marrow donors made up the donors. The PCR employed 60 Vbeta primers together with 13 Jbeta primers. Assay: immunoSEQ multiplex PCR; the TCRdb copy retains only in-frame clones and omits some. The table lists about 160,000 clones, around 64% of them singletons. V and J are TRBV19 and TRBJ1-5, with D possibly being TRBD1 (5 bases). This clonotype originated in a woman aged 30 to 39 in good health and CMV-seronegative. The specimen sequenced was PBMCs. The CDR3 loop reads CASSIVPGGYQPQHF. CDR3 in DNA: TGTGCCAGCAGTATAGTCCCGGGGGGGTATCAGCCCCAGCATTTT. Looking up the rest from reference TRBV19 and TRBJ1-5 gives the full variable domain: DGGITQSPKYLFRKEGQNVTLSCEQNLNHDAMYWYRQDPGQGLRLIYYSQIVNDFQKGDIAEGYSVSREKKESFPLTVTSAQKNPTAFYLCASSIVPGGYQPQHFGDGTRLSIL.